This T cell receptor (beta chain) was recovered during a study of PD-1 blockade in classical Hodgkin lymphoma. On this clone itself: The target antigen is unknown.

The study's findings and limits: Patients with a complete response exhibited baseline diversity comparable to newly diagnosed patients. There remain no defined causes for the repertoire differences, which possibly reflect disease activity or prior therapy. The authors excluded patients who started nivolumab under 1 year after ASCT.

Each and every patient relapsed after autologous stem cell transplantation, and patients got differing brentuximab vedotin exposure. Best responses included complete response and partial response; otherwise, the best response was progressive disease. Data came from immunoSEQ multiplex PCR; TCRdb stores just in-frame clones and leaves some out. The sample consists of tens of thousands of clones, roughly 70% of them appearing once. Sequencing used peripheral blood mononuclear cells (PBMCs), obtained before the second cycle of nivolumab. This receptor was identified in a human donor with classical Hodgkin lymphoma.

The CDR3 DNA follows: TGTGCCAGCAGCGCGGACAGCCGCTACCAAGAGACCCAGTACTTC. Encoded protein: CASSADSRYQETQYF. This sequence joins TRBV9 and TRBJ2-5; the D gene is possibly TRBD1 (6 bases). The germline V and J ends were trimmed by 3 bases and 0 bases, with 12 bases remaining between them. Germline CDR1 and CDR2: SGDLS and YYNGEE. This CDR3 comprises 15 residues. Together with reference TRBV9 and TRBJ2-5, the CDR3 gives the full variable domain: DSGVTQTPKHLITATGQRVTLRCSPRSGDLSVYWYQQSLDQGLQFLIQYYNGEERAKGNILERFSAQQFPDLHSELNLSSLELGDSALYFCASSADSRYQETQYFGPGTRLLVL.